Listed here are 32 T cell receptor beta chains from one sample, sequenced in a study of identical twins. Using its own MiXCR run on the 5' RACE reads, TCRdb lists one record per CDR3 protein. This table has about 500,000 distinct CDR3 sequences, more than 13% appearing once. The same data also contributed to another study, on yellow fever vaccine responses in identical twins.

Sequencing used CD4+ T cells sorted from blood. The receptors were gathered from a woman between 18 and 29 years old in good health.

This chain joins TRBV7-2 and TRBJ2-5; 12 bases are shared with TRBD2. The CDR3 runs to 16 residues. The V and J ends lost 5 bases and 5 bases, in that order; junction bases with no gene match: 9. Germline V gene lookup returns CDR1 SGHTA and CDR2 FQGNSA. The DNA of the CDR3 is TGTGCCAGCAGCCCTAGTGGGACTAGCGGGTTGGAGACCCAGTACTTC. Protein sequence: CASSPSGTSGLETQYF.

This sequence joins TRBV6-1 and TRBJ2-7; 9 nucleotides agree with TRBD1. Germline CDR1 MNHNS, CDR2 SASEGT. Germline trimming cut 6 bases from V and 2 bases from J; bases unmatched to any gene: 5. The CDR3 sequence is 14 residues long. CDR3 DNA sequence: TGTGCCAGCAGCAGGGGGGACAGGGCCTACGAGCAGTACTTC. Encoded protein: CASSRGDRAYEQYF.

There are a few counts of this clonotype. The chain links TRBV5-1 to TRBJ1-6; 9 bases are shared with TRBD1. V shed 4 bases, J shed 5 bases, and the junction held 13 bases outside the gene matches. Germline CDR1 and CDR2: SGHRS and YFSETQ. This CDR3 has 18 amino acids. Written as DNA, the CDR3 is TGCGCCAGCAGCCGAGCCCCTACAGGGGGCTTCGATAATTCACCCCTCCACTTT. Translating it yields CASSRAPTGGFDNSPLHF.

There are a few counts of this clonotype. V gene TRBV10-3 combines with J gene TRBJ2-7, with D possibly matching TRBD2 (6 bases). V dropped 10 bases and J dropped 0 bases, with 16 bases sitting between them. Germline V lookup: CDR1 ENHRY, CDR2 SYGVKD. There are 14 residues in the CDR3. The CDR3 nucleotides are TGTGCCAGTCACCGGGACGGGAGCTCCTACGAGCAGTACTTC. Protein sequence: CASHRDGSSYEQYF.

This clonotype has more than one count but fewer than ten. The chain joins TRBV6-2 or TRBV6-3 to TRBJ2-3; unclear D gene. CDR1 is MNHEY and CDR2 is SVGEGT in the germline V gene. Trimming stripped 5 bases from V and 3 bases from J, with 9 bases between. The CDR3 totals 13 residues. The CDR3 spells CASSTPATDTQYF. CDR3 nucleotides: TGTGCCAGCAGTACCCCCGCGACAGATACGCAGTATTTT.

As DNA, the CDR3 is TGTGCCAGCAGCCAAGCTACGGGAATAAGCACAGATACGCAGTATTTT. Protein: CASSQATGISTDTQYF. This chain uses TRBV3-1 with TRBJ2-3, with D perhaps matching TRBD2 (5 bases). V was shortened by 1 base and J by 0 bases, with 11 bases between the two germline ends. Per the germline V gene, CDR1 is LGHDT and CDR2 is YNNKEL (reference sequence). The CDR3 runs to 16 residues.

This chain uses TRBV28 with TRBJ1-1, with TRBD1 identical over 7 bases. V gave up 7 bases and J gave up 4 bases; unmatched junction bases: 6. CDR1 is MDHEN and CDR2 is SYDVKM in the germline V gene. The CDR3 length is 13 residues. The CDR3 protein is CASKRTGGTEAFF. CDR3 DNA sequence: TGTGCCAGCAAACGGACAGGCGGCACTGAAGCTTTCTTT.

This clonotype was counted only a few times. The chain joins TRBV20-1 to TRBJ2-3; 7 bases fit TRBD2. Unmatched junction bases numbered 7, after V lost 0 bases and J lost 4 bases. Germline values: CDR1 DFQATT, CDR2 SNEGSKA (reference sequence). The CDR3 sequence is 15 residues long. The DNA for the CDR3 is TGCAGTGCTAGAGATTCGGGGGGAGGCTCAGATACGCAGTATTTT. It yields the protein CSARDSGGGSDTQYF.

The chain recombines TRBV5-1 with TRBJ1-1, with no clear D. V was trimmed by 4 bases and J by 1 base, leaving 8 bases between them. CDR3 length: 13 residues. Germline V gene sequence: CDR1 SGHRS, CDR2 YFSETQ. The chain's CDR3 is CASSAHRNTEAFF. The CDR3 DNA reads TGCGCCAGCAGCGCACACAGGAACACTGAAGCTTTCTTT.

V is TRBV6-1 and J is TRBJ2-1; TRBD1 matches 8 bases. CDR3 length: 16 residues. J was trimmed by 3 bases and V by 2 bases; bases with no gene match: 6. Germline CDR1 reads MNHNS; CDR2 reads SASEGT. CDR3 sequence reads: CASSEQGALRYNEQFF. The CDR3 nucleotides are TGTGCCAGCAGTGAACAGGGGGCCCTTCGCTACAATGAGCAGTTCTTC.

This clonotype was recorded many times. One end of the junction is discordant with germline, which a read error may explain. The chain carries TRBV5-1 and TRBJ2-1; D gene uncertain. CDR1 is SGHRS and CDR2 is YFSETQ in the germline V gene. The CDR3 totals 12 residues. CDR3 residues: CASSPAYDEQFF. In nucleotides, the CDR3 is TGCGCCAGCAGCCCCGCCTACGATGAGCAGTTCTTC.

The chain uses TRBV5-1 and TRBJ2-1; D gene unclear. In germline, CDR1 is SGHRS, CDR2 YFSETQ. The germline V and J ends were trimmed by 2 bases and 3 bases, with 6 bases remaining between them. The CDR3 is 13 amino acids. The CDR3 coding sequence is TGCGCCAGCAGCTTACAGCACTACAATGAGCAGTTCTTC. Protein product: CASSLQHYNEQFF.

In its sample, this clonotype was seen many times. This chain uses TRBV20-1 with TRBJ2-7, with D possibly being TRBD2 (6 bases). Germline V gene lookup returns CDR1 DFQATT and CDR2 SNEGSKA (reference sequence). Trimming took off 6 bases at V and 3 bases at J, with 21 bases between the two ends. CDR3 length: 15 residues. CDR3 loop: CSAPHGGRNSYEQYF. CDR3 DNA: TGCAGTGCGCCCCATGGAGGGCGGAACAGCTACGAGCAGTACTTC.

This clonotype was detected ten times or more. The CDR3, as DNA: TGTGCCAGCAGCTTAGTTGTTCCCTCGAACCTACCCTTCACAGATACGCAGTATTTT. This codes for CASSLVVPSNLPFTDTQYF. V usage is TRBV7-6 and J usage is TRBJ2-3; D is unresolved. This CDR3 comprises 19 residues. V lost 1 base and J lost 2, with 22 bases in between. Germline V gene data show CDR1 as SGHVS and CDR2 as FNYEAQ.

A few counts support this clonotype. This sequence joins TRBV7-2 and TRBJ2-7; maybe TRBD1 (5 bases). V dropped 7 bases and J dropped 2 bases, with 12 bases sitting between them. The CDR3 totals 13 residues. CDR1 SGHTA and CDR2 FQGNSA come from the germline V gene. The CDR3 DNA reads TGTGCCAGCAAAATGGACAAAGCCTACGAGCAGTACTTC. Translation gives CASKMDKAYEQYF.

This clonotype was observed a handful of times. This chain joins TRBV29-1 and TRBJ2-3; 10 bases line up with TRBD2. The CDR3 sequence is 14 residues long. CDR1 is SQVTM, CDR2 ANQGSEA, per germline. J lost 3 bases, V lost 4 bases, and 4 bases had no gene match. The CDR3 DNA reads as TGCAGCGTTGCGACTAGCGGGTCGACAGATACGCAGTATTTT. Encoded protein: CSVATSGSTDTQYF.

The chain carries TRBV6-1 and TRBJ2-7; D gene uncertain. From germline, CDR1 is MNHNS and CDR2 SASEGT. Trimming left V 6 bases short and J 4 bases short, with 13 bases between. This CDR3 is 13 amino acids long. CDR3 nucleotides: TGTGCCAGCAGACGACAAGGGATATACGAGCAGTACTTC. As protein: CASRRQGIYEQYF.

The chain is built from TRBV19 and TRBJ1-4; 7 nucleotides agree with TRBD1. V shed 6 bases, J shed 0 bases, and the junction held 7 bases outside the gene matches. Germline CDR1 is LNHDA and CDR2 is SQIVND (reference sequence). The CDR3 is 16 residues long. CDR3 amino acids: CASSRGQMATNEKLFF. DNA of the CDR3: TGTGCCAGTAGCAGGGGACAGATGGCAACTAATGAAAAACTGTTTTTT. Supplemented by reference TRBV19 and TRBJ1-4, the full variable domain reads DGGITQSPKYLFRKEGQNVTLSCEQNLNHDAMYWYRQDPGQGLRLIYYSQIVNDFQKGDIAEGYSVSREKKESFPLTVTSAQKNPTAFYLCASSRGQMATNEKLFFGSGTQLSVL.

The chain carries TRBV20-1 and TRBJ2-1, with 7 bases fitting TRBD2. V was clipped by 4 bases and J by 6 bases; unmatched bases: 6. The CDR3 consists of 13 residues. Looked up from germline, CDR1 is DFQATT and CDR2 is SNEGSKA (reference sequence). The CDR3 nucleotides read TGCAGTGCTATCCAGGGAGGGTTCAATGAGCAGTTCTTC. The encoded protein is CSAIQGGFNEQFF.

This clonotype occurred a few times. V usage is TRBV6-5 and J usage is TRBJ1-4; D unclear. The CDR3 spans 16 residues. Germline lookup yields CDR1 MNHEY and CDR2 SVGAGI. V was pared by 2 bases and J by 0 bases, with 10 bases between. The CDR3: CASSYRGSPTNEKLFF. Here the CDR3 DNA reads TGTGCCAGCAGTTACCGGGGTTCTCCAACTAATGAAAAACTGTTTTTT.

The chain employs TRBV5-1 and TRBJ2-2; 9 bases agree with TRBD2. With 0 bases clipped from V and 4 bases from J, the junction kept 7 bases outside the gene matches. This CDR3 is 17 amino acids long. Per the germline V gene, CDR1 is SGHRS and CDR2 is YFSETQ. The DNA for the CDR3 is TGCGCCAGCAGCTTGGGAGCTAGCGGGGTTACCACCGGGGAGCTGTTTTTT. Translation: CASSLGASGVTTGELFF.

V gene TRBV6-1 combines with J gene TRBJ1-1, with D possibly being TRBD1 (5 bases). Trimming removed 7 bases from V and 1 base from J, with 16 bases in between. The V gene's germline CDR1 is MNHNS and CDR2 SASEGT. The length of the CDR3 is 15 residues. DNA of the CDR3: TGTGCCAGCATCGCTACATTCACAGGGAACACTGAAGCTTTCTTT. This codes for CASIATFTGNTEAFF.

This clonotype was found many times. V usage is TRBV20-1 and J usage is TRBJ2-7; D not resolved. The germline CDR1 and CDR2 sequences are DFQATT and SNEGSKA (reference sequence). Trimming shortened V by 2 bases and J by 3 bases, and 14 bases separated the two germline ends. This CDR3 spans 14 amino acids. Here the CDR3 reads CSARLMAKGYEQYF. CDR3 nucleotides: TGCAGTGCTAGACTTATGGCAAAGGGCTACGAGCAGTACTTC.

This clonotype was counted many times. V gene TRBV6-4 combines with J gene TRBJ2-1; 7 bases align to TRBD2. The trim removed 3 bases at V and 4 bases at J, leaving 6 bases unmatched. The CDR3 consists of 15 residues. CDR1 is MRHNA and CDR2 is SNTAGT in the germline V gene. The chain's CDR3 is CASSDGGGSYNEQFF. The CDR3 DNA follows: TGTGCCAGCAGTGATGGCGGGGGATCTTACAATGAGCAGTTCTTC.

At least ten counts were recorded for this clonotype. The V gene is TRBV5-1, the J gene TRBJ2-2; the D call may be TRBD1 or TRBD2 (5 bases each). Trimming removed 4 bases from V and 3 bases from J, with 10 bases in between. Per germline, CDR1 SGHRS and CDR2 YFSETQ. The CDR3 is made up of 14 amino acids. This CDR3 reads CASSPGLDTGELFF. In DNA form, the CDR3 reads TGCGCCAGCAGCCCGGGGCTGGACACCGGGGAGCTGTTTTTT. The variable domain in full, completed from reference TRBV5-1 and TRBJ2-2, reads KAGVTQTPRYLIKTRGQQVTLSCSPISGHRSVSWYQQTPGQGLQFLFEYFSETQRNKGNFPGRFSGRQFSNSRSEMNVSTLELGDSALYLCASSPGLDTGELFFGEGSRLTVL.

The chain couples TRBV7-9 to TRBJ2-7; perhaps TRBD2 as D (5 bases). This CDR3 is built from 12 residues. The V gene's germline CDR1 is SEHNR and CDR2 FQNEAQ (reference sequence). The ends were cut back, 5 bases at V and 6 bases at J, with 11 bases in the middle. DNA for the CDR3: TGTGCCAGCAGCCGGGATGAGGTCGAGCAGTACTTC. Translated: CASSRDEVEQYF.

This clonotype was seen a handful of times. This chain links TRBV6-2 or TRBV6-3 with TRBJ2-2; 9 positions agree with TRBD2. The CDR3 runs 16 residues. V gave up 7 bases and J gave up 6 bases; unmatched junction bases: 12. The germline CDR1 and CDR2 sequences are MNHEY and SVGEGT. CDR3 sequence: CASTYSAGGPPGELFF. The CDR3 DNA follows: TGTGCCAGCACCTACTCGGCGGGAGGGCCCCCCGGGGAGCTGTTTTTT.

This clonotype showed up just a few times. The genes are TRBV29-1 and TRBJ1-1; D is uncertain. V lost 3 bases, J lost 4 bases, and 9 bases lay in between. CDR3 size: 12 residues. Looked up from germline, CDR1 is SQVTM and CDR2 is ANQGSEA. DNA for the CDR3: TGCAGCGTTGACTGGTTGGGCACTGAAGCTTTCTTT. Translating it yields CSVDWLGTEAFF.

The chain couples TRBV20-1 to TRBJ2-5; D might be TRBD1 (6 bases). The germline V and J ends were trimmed by 2 bases and 1 base, with 11 bases remaining between them. The CDR3 sequence is 14 residues long. Germline V gives CDR1 DFQATT, CDR2 SNEGSKA (reference sequence). The CDR3 region is CSARRTGFQETQYF. The CDR3 nucleotides are TGCAGTGCTAGACGAACAGGGTTCCAAGAGACCCAGTACTTC.

This clonotype was picked up a small number of times. V and J are TRBV5-1 and TRBJ2-2, with D uncertain. Trimming took off 1 base at V and 6 bases at J, with 7 bases between the two ends. This CDR3 has 13 amino acids. From germline, CDR1 is SGHRS and CDR2 YFSETQ. The CDR3 region is CASSLKVSGELFF. CDR3 in DNA: TGCGCCAGCAGCTTGAAAGTTTCCGGGGAGCTGTTTTTT.

V usage is TRBV9 and J usage is TRBJ1-1; 9 nucleotides align to TRBD1. V trimming: 3 bases; J trimming: 2 bases; junction bases outside the gene matches: 11. Looked up from germline, CDR1 is SGDLS and CDR2 is YYNGEE. There are 17 residues in the CDR3. Here the CDR3 DNA reads TGTGCCAGCAGCGGGCTCGGGACAGGGAGGAAAAACACTGAAGCTTTCTTT. This codes for CASSGLGTGRKNTEAFF.

This clonotype appeared a few times. The chain is built from TRBV7-3 and TRBJ2-3; 7 bases fit TRBD1. The CDR3 spans 17 residues. Germline-derived CDR1 and CDR2 are SGHTA and FQGTGA. J lost 5 bases, V lost 1 base, and 12 bases had no gene match. The CDR3 nucleotides are TGTGCCAGCAGCTTAAGATCGGGCAGGGGGTCCGTAGATACGCAGTATTTT. Encoded protein: CASSLRSGRGSVDTQYF.